Each of the 18 T cell receptor beta chains below was sequenced from the same sample in a study of T-cell reconstitution after alpha-beta-depleted transplantation in children. This sample's TCRbeta library carried unique molecular identifier barcodes. TCRdb re-derived calls from the PCR reads in MiXCR, one entry per CDR3 protein. The sample lists 80,000 or so distinct CDR3 sequences, about 14% occurring once. The sample in question was PBMCs, mostly from graft donor cells, obtained 180 days after TCRalphabeta/CD19-depleted stem cell transplant. The receptors here all came from a male patient aged 2-15 years who had a stem cell transplant for acute lymphoblastic leukemia, so the T cells may come from the graft donor.

The rearrangement uses TRBV29-1 and TRBJ2-3; 11 bases are a match to TRBD2. Losses at the gene ends were 8 bases for V and 6 bases for J; bases not matched to a gene: 10. This CDR3 has 14 amino acids. From germline, CDR1 is SQVTM and CDR2 ANQGSEA. The CDR3: CSLRTSGLADTQYF. In DNA form, the CDR3 reads TGCAGCTTGAGGACTAGCGGGTTAGCTGATACGCAGTATTTT.

This clonotype was seen only a few times. The chain combines TRBV25-1 with TRBJ2-1; D gene ambiguous. From germline, CDR1 is MGHDK and CDR2 SYGVNS. This CDR3 contains 12 residues. V lost 10 bases and J lost 3, with 10 bases in between. The DNA of the CDR3 is TGTGCCACGGTACACCTCTACAATGAGCAGTTCTTC. Residues: CATVHLYNEQFF. The whole variable domain, filled in from reference TRBV25-1 and TRBJ2-1, reads EADIYQTPRYLVIGTGKKITLECSQTMGHDKMYWYQQDPGMELHLIHYSYGVNSTEKGDLSSESTVSRIRTEHFPLTLESARPSHTSQYLCATVHLYNEQFFGPGTRLTVL.

The chain uses TRBV9 and TRBJ2-7, with D unclear. V lost 4 bases to trimming and J lost 3 bases, with 5 bases between them. The CDR3 consists of 11 residues. CDR1 is SGDLS and CDR2 is YYNGEE in the germline V gene. CDR3 DNA: TGTGCCAGCAGCCCACGCTACGAGCAGTACTTC. It codes for CASSPRYEQYF.

This clonotype was counted only a few times. V usage is TRBV5-1 and J usage is TRBJ2-5; perhaps TRBD2 as D (6 bases). CDR3 size: 13 residues. CDR1 and CDR2 from the germline V gene are SGHRS and YFSETQ. Trimming pared 7 bases from V and 4 bases from J, leaving 14 bases between. The CDR3 loop is CASGLPGGETQYF. The CDR3 region has the DNA TGCGCCAGCGGACTCCCCGGGGGAGAGACCCAGTACTTC.

The J gene is TRBJ2-7, the V gene TRBV7-2; the match to TRBD2 covers 8 bases. This CDR3 is built from 14 residues. V lost 2 bases, J lost 2 bases, and 2 bases stayed unmatched. Germline V lookup: CDR1 SGHTA, CDR2 FQGNSA. As DNA, the CDR3 is TGTGCCAGCAGCTTACAAGCGGGAGCCTACGAGCAGTACTTC. Its translation: CASSLQAGAYEQYF.

This clonotype was counted only a few times. The CDR3 protein is CSARASAPYEQYF. The CDR3 DNA reads TGCAGTGCGCGGGCCTCGGCCCCCTACGAGCAGTACTTC. V gene TRBV20-1 combines with J gene TRBJ2-7, with a possible D match to TRBD2 (5 bases). The V end lost 6 bases, the J end lost 2 bases, and 14 bases lay between the germline ends. The CDR3 has 13 amino acids. In germline, CDR1 is DFQATT, CDR2 SNEGSKA (reference sequence).

The chain combines TRBV10-2 with TRBJ2-5; 11 bases map to TRBD2. V trimming: 5 bases; J trimming: 5 bases; junction bases outside the gene matches: 4. The CDR3 spans 14 residues. CDR1 is WSHSY and CDR2 is SAAADI in the germline V gene. CDR3 bases: TGCGCCAGCAGTAAGACTAGCGGGGTGGAGACCCAGTACTTC. Translation: CASSKTSGVETQYF.

The CDR3 is CASSSIKGGREETQYF. In DNA form, the CDR3 reads TGTGCCAGCAGCTCCATAAAGGGGGGCAGGGAAGAGACCCAGTACTTC. The chain uses TRBV7-9 and TRBJ2-5; D is possibly TRBD1 or TRBD2 (6 bases each). CDR3 length: 16 residues. V shed 4 bases and J shed 3 bases, with 18 bases lying between them. The V gene's germline CDR1 is SEHNR and CDR2 FQNEAQ (reference sequence).

The rearrangement uses TRBV7-7 and TRBJ2-1; 9 bases are shared with TRBD1. V dropped 5 bases and J dropped 3; count of bases not matched to a gene: 5. CDR1 SSHAT and CDR2 FNYEAQ come from the germline V gene (reference sequence). The CDR3 runs 15 residues. Here the CDR3 reads CASSPGTGNYNEQFF. CDR3 in DNA: TGTGCCAGCAGCCCGGGGACAGGGAACTACAATGAGCAGTTCTTC.

The J gene is TRBJ1-5, the V gene TRBV28, with D possibly being TRBD1 (6 bases). Looked up from germline, CDR1 is MDHEN and CDR2 is SYDVKM. The CDR3 spans 12 residues. The V and J ends lost 8 bases and 7 bases respectively, with 12 bases between them. The CDR3 is CASGRGRQPQHF. CDR3 nucleotide sequence: TGTGCCAGCGGCAGGGGACGACAGCCCCAGCATTTT.

In the case of this clonotype: The junction differs from germline at one of its ends, possibly a read error. This sequence joins TRBV11-1 and TRBJ1-1; no clear D gene. The CDR3 is 18 residues long. The V gene's germline CDR1 is SGHAT and CDR2 FQDESV (reference sequence). DNA for the CDR3: TGTGCCAGCAGCCTAGCCGAGATCCGGGCTCCCAAAGGGACTGAAGCTTTCTTT. Amino acid sequence: CASSLAEIRAPKGTEAFF.

This clonotype was found a few times. V is TRBV5-1 and J is TRBJ2-7; D is uncertain. Trimming shortened V by 3 bases and J by 9 bases, and 13 bases separated the two germline ends. The CDR3 runs to 12 residues. Germline V gene sequence: CDR1 SGHRS, CDR2 YFSETQ. Here the CDR3 reads CASSSDGWGQYF. DNA for the CDR3: TGCGCCAGCAGCTCGGACGGATGGGGGCAGTACTTC.

J is TRBJ2-1 and V is TRBV2; tentatively, D is TRBD1 or TRBD2 (5 bases each). The CDR3 totals 14 residues. The germline CDR1 and CDR2 sequences are SNHLY and FYNNEI. V was shortened by 8 bases and J by 4 bases, with 15 bases between the two germline ends. CDR3 in DNA: TGTGCCAGCCCCGGCGTGGGGGATTACAATGAGCAGTTCTTC. Protein: CASPGVGDYNEQFF.

This clonotype was seen ten or more times. The rearrangement uses TRBV7-2 and TRBJ2-7; D gene unclear. This CDR3 region has 15 residues. CDR1 is SGHTA and CDR2 is FQGNSA in the germline V gene. Trimming removed 5 bases from V and 3 bases from J, with 17 bases in between. The CDR3 nucleotides read TGTGCCAGCAGCCAATCAGGTACTCCGAACTACGAGCAGTACTTC. Its protein product is CASSQSGTPNYEQYF.

In the case of this clonotype: The junction shows a germline mismatch at one end, possibly a read error. This chain links TRBV4-2 with TRBJ2-1; TRBD1 or TRBD2 may be the D gene (5 bases each). CDR3 size: 15 residues. CDR1 and CDR2 (germline): LGHNA, YNFKEQ. CDR3 amino acids: CASNQAVIRGVEQFF. In DNA, the CDR3 is TGTGCCAGCAACCAAGCGGTCATTCGGGGCGTTGAGCAGTTCTTC.

A few counts support this clonotype. The V gene is TRBV28, the J gene TRBJ2-7; 8 bases are shared with TRBD1. Germline CDR1 reads MDHEN; CDR2 reads SYDVKM. Germline trimming cut 4 bases from V and 7 bases from J; bases unmatched to any gene: 15. There are 16 residues in the CDR3. In DNA form, the CDR3 reads TGTGCCAGCAGTTCCCCCGGACAGGGCCACCGATTAGAGCAGTACTTC. Its translation is CASSSPGQGHRLEQYF.

A remark on this clonotype: One end of the junction fails to match germline, which may point to a read error. The genes are TRBV20-1 and TRBJ1-2; 8 bases align to TRBD1. This CDR3 has 13 residues. The germline gives CDR1 DFQATT, CDR2 SNEGSKA (reference sequence). The chain's CDR3 is CSARDRGFYGYTF. The CDR3 DNA reads TGCAGTGCCAGAGACAGGGGCTTCTATGGCTACACCTTC.

The chain has TRBV4-1 and TRBJ1-4; D is undetermined. The CDR3 is 11 residues long. Germline V gene data show CDR1 as MGHRA and CDR2 as YSYEKL. Trimming stripped 1 base from V and 10 bases from J, with 4 bases between. The CDR3 DNA reads TGCGCCAGCAGCCAAGCTAGAAAACTGTTTTTT. Translated, it gives CASSQARKLFF.